What follows are 31 T cell receptor beta chains derived from one specimen sequenced in a study of cytomegalovirus exposure and HLA in healthy donors. The PCR contained 60 Vbeta and 13 Jbeta primers. Libraries were prepared by immunoSEQ multiplex PCR; TCRdb keeps only in-frame clonotypes and omits some of them. This sample has more than 55,000 clones; under 90% occur once, and the top ten carry nearly 4%. Sample: PBMCs. These receptor sequences come from a woman aged 40 to 50 in good health and CMV-seronegative.

A single count supports this clone. This chain uses TRBV7-2 with TRBJ2-2; TRBD1 is a possible D gene (5 bases). Trimming pared 1 base from V and 6 bases from J, leaving 12 bases between. The CDR3 has 15 amino acids. The V gene's germline CDR1 is SGHTA and CDR2 FQGNSA. The CDR3 loop reads CASSLDRPRSGELFF. CDR3 DNA: TGTGCCAGCAGCTTAGACAGGCCCCGCTCCGGGGAGCTGTTTTTT.

The gene calls are TRBV6-1 and TRBJ2-7; D is ambiguous. This CDR3 spans 14 amino acids. Germline values: CDR1 MNHNS, CDR2 SASEGT. Trimming pared 0 bases from V and 3 bases from J, leaving 9 bases between. The CDR3 DNA reads as TGTGCCAGCAGTGAAGCAACCGGCGGCTACGAGCAGTACTTC. Its protein product is CASSEATGGYEQYF.

The rearrangement links TRBV5-1 to TRBJ2-5, with a tentative D call TRBD1 (7 bases). The V and J ends lost 4 bases and 2 bases respectively, with 12 bases between them. Germline V gene sequence: CDR1 SGHRS, CDR2 YFSETQ. This CDR3 is 14 amino acids long. The CDR3 protein is CASSGGTVQETQYF. The CDR3 DNA is TGCGCCAGCAGCGGCGGGACAGTACAAGAGACCCAGTACTTC.

V is TRBV7-9 and J is TRBJ2-3; 9 nucleotides match TRBD2. The J segment lost 6 bases and the V segment lost 5 bases, leaving 15 bases of the junction unmatched. CDR1 and CDR2 from the germline V gene are SEHNR and FQNEAQ (reference sequence). The CDR3 loop spans 17 amino acids. CDR3 sequence: CASSPPDVREGPDTQYF. DNA for the CDR3: TGTGCCAGCAGCCCACCTGACGTGCGGGAGGGCCCTGATACGCAGTATTTT. The full variable domain, rest sourced from reference TRBV7-9 and TRBJ2-3, is DTGVSQNPRHKITKRGQNVTFRCDPISEHNRLYWYRQTLGQGPEFLTYFQNEAQLEKSRLLSDRFSAERPKGSFSTLEIQRTEQGDSAMYLCASSPPDVREGPDTQYFGPGTRLTVL.

The V and J genes are TRBV7-3 and TRBJ1-5; the D gene is possibly TRBD1 (6 bases). CDR3 length: 13 residues. Per the germline V gene, CDR1 is SGHTA and CDR2 is FQGTGA. Trimming took 3 bases from V and 4 from J, leaving 7 bases between them. The CDR3 sequence: CASSLGANQPQHF. The DNA for the CDR3 is TGTGCCAGCAGCTTGGGGGCGAATCAGCCCCAGCATTTT.

The V call is TRBV28, the J call TRBJ1-5; D uncertain. CDR3 length: 13 residues. With 7 bases removed from V and 2 bases from J, the gap between germline ends came to 9 bases. The germline CDR1 and CDR2 sequences are MDHEN and SYDVKM. The CDR3 sequence: CASIPAGNQPQHF. The CDR3 DNA reads TGTGCCAGCATTCCAGCGGGCAATCAGCCCCAGCATTTT.

The J gene is TRBJ2-5, the V gene TRBV5-8; a weak D match, TRBD2 (6 bases). The V gene's germline CDR1 is SGHTS and CDR2 YDEGEE. V lost 4 bases to trimming and J lost 5 bases, with 18 bases between them. This CDR3 region has 15 residues. The CDR3: CASSRPGLAGETQYF. The CDR3 coding sequence is TGTGCCAGCAGCCGCCCGGGTTTGGCGGGGGAGACCCAGTACTTC.

The chain is built from TRBV21-1 and TRBJ1-4; the D call of TRBD1 is as the table states it, not checked on the DNA. TRBV21-1 is described as a pseudogene. CDR3 length: 14 residues. This CDR3 reads CASTSWGANEKLFF. The CDR3 region has the DNA TGTGCCAGTACGAGCTGGGGCGCTAATGAAAAACTGTTTTTT.

The chain recombines TRBV19 with TRBJ1-1, with no clear D. Trimming pared 1 base from V and 6 bases from J, leaving 12 bases between. The CDR3 spans 14 residues. Germline assignment: CDR1 LNHDA and CDR2 SQIVND (reference sequence). CDR3 bases: TGTGCCAGTAGTATAGGGGTCGAGGTCGCTGAAGCTTTCTTT. Residues: CASSIGVEVAEAFF.

The chain carries TRBV18 and TRBJ2-7, with a possible D match to TRBD2 (6 bases). The CDR3 is 14 amino acids. Trimming took off 0 bases at V and 8 bases at J, with 14 bases between the two ends. The germline gives CDR1 KGHSH, CDR2 LQKENI. CDR3 in DNA: TGTGCCAGCTCACCACCTGTCGGGGCGGGGCAGCAGTACTTC. Residues: CASSPPVGAGQQYF. Full variable domain (remainder filled in from reference TRBV18 and TRBJ2-7): NAGVMQNPRHLVRRRGQEARLRCSPMKGHSHVYWYRQLPEEGLKFMVYLQKENIIDESGMPKERFSAEFPKEGPSILRIQQVVRGDSAAYFCASSPPVGAGQQYFGPGTRLTVT.

This sequence joins TRBV7-2 and TRBJ2-7, with D maybe TRBD2 (7 bases). Per the germline V gene, CDR1 is SGHTA and CDR2 is FQGNSA. The CDR3 is 15 amino acids. Deletions cut 1 base from V and 3 bases from J, with 13 bases between. The DNA of the CDR3 is TGTGCCAGCAGCTTAGGGTCAGGGGAGGGCTACGAGCAGTACTTC. As protein: CASSLGSGEGYEQYF.

This chain uses TRBV28 with TRBJ2-7, with 7 bases lining up with TRBD1. Germline trimming cut 6 bases from V and 4 bases from J; bases unmatched to any gene: 15. The CDR3 runs 16 residues. Germline loops: CDR1 MDHEN, CDR2 SYDVKM. This CDR3 is CASSSDRDLTAYEQYF. The CDR3, as DNA: TGTGCCAGCAGCAGTGACAGGGATCTCACGGCGTACGAGCAGTACTTC.

The chain joins TRBV29-1 to TRBJ2-1, with TRBD1 as a possible D gene (5 bases). V lost 1 base to trimming and J lost 6 bases, with 10 bases between them. Germline lookup yields CDR1 SQVTM and CDR2 ANQGSEA. There are 13 residues in the CDR3. CDR3 region: CSVEVHRGNEQFF. The CDR3 bases are TGCAGCGTTGAAGTGCATAGGGGCAATGAGCAGTTCTTC.

This rearrangement joins TRBV15 to TRBJ2-3; 8 nucleotides align to TRBD2. Looked up from germline, CDR1 is LNHNV and CDR2 is YYDKDF (reference sequence). With V trimmed by 7 bases and J by 2 bases, 11 bases remained unmatched. This CDR3 has 16 amino acids. In nucleotides, the CDR3 is TGTGCCACCACCCGGTTCGGGACTAGGGACACAGATACGCAGTATTTT. Its translation: CATTRFGTRDTDTQYF.

The rearrangement joins TRBV5-4 to TRBJ1-3; 9 nucleotides agree with TRBD1. The junction had 7 bases not matched to a gene; V was cut back by 3 bases and J by 6 bases. This CDR3 has 15 amino acids. CDR1 and CDR2 from the germline V gene are SGHNT and YYREEE (reference sequence). The CDR3 DNA is TGTGCCAGCAGCTCAGGACAGGGGAGTTCAAACACCATATATTTT. Translating gives CASSSGQGSSNTIYF.

The gene calls are TRBV18 and TRBJ1-1; 10 bases are shared with TRBD1. The germline V gene encodes CDR1 KGHSH and CDR2 LQKENI. V lost 1 base and J lost 1; bases outside the gene matches: 3. CDR3 size: 16 residues. The CDR3 DNA reads as TGTGCCAGCTCACCACGTAGGGACAGGGGGAACACTGAAGCTTTCTTT. It yields the protein CASSPRRDRGNTEAFF.

The V gene is TRBV5-1, the J gene TRBJ2-7; D may be TRBD2 (6 bases). This CDR3 region has 16 residues. Germline V gene data show CDR1 as SGHRS and CDR2 as YFSETQ. V shed 5 bases and J shed 0 bases, with 18 bases lying between them. The CDR3 bases are TGCGCCAGCAGACTTATAGCGGCGCAAAGCTCCTACGAGCAGTACTTC. Translating gives CASRLIAAQSSYEQYF. Complete variable domain (other parts from reference TRBV5-1 and TRBJ2-7): KAGVTQTPRYLIKTRGQQVTLSCSPISGHRSVSWYQQTPGQGLQFLFEYFSETQRNKGNFPGRFSGRQFSNSRSEMNVSTLELGDSALYLCASRLIAAQSSYEQYFGPGTRLTVT.

CDR3 nucleotides: TGCGCCAGCAGCCCCTTTACTCGCGGGAGTGGCGGGGAGCTGTTTTTT. As protein: CASSPFTRGSGGELFF. The chain joins TRBV5-1 to TRBJ2-2; 7 bases agree with TRBD2. The CDR3 sequence is 16 residues long. The germline V gene encodes CDR1 SGHRS and CDR2 YFSETQ. The V gene end was trimmed by 4 bases and the J gene end by 7 bases; junction bases not matched to a gene: 13.

The chain couples TRBV2 to TRBJ2-1; 13 bases match TRBD2. CDR3 length equals 17 residues. Germline values: CDR1 SNHLY, CDR2 FYNNEI. Losses at the gene ends were 6 bases for V and 1 base for J; bases not matched to a gene: 6. CDR3 nucleotide sequence: TGTGCCAGCAGGGCCGGGACTAGCGGGATGTCCTACAATGAGCAGTTCTTC. Protein: CASRAGTSGMSYNEQFF.

This clone has just a few counts. The rearrangement uses TRBV27 and TRBJ2-5; D may be TRBD2 (5 bases). CDR3 length: 13 residues. The germline V gene has CDR1 MNHEY and CDR2 SMNVEV (reference sequence). The V end was cut by 5 bases, the J end by 5 bases, with 12 bases between. CDR3 amino acids: CASSPTRRETQYF. DNA of the CDR3: TGTGCCAGCAGTCCTACTAGGCGTGAGACCCAGTACTTC.

The chain recombines TRBV28 with TRBJ2-1; a weak D match, TRBD1 (5 bases). Trimming left V 5 bases short and J 4 bases short, with 12 bases between. CDR1 and CDR2 (germline): MDHEN, SYDVKM. The CDR3 totals 14 residues. In DNA, the CDR3 is TGTGCCAGCAGTGGTGGGGCCTTATACAATGAGCAGTTCTTC. Its translation is CASSGGALYNEQFF. Using reference TRBV28 and TRBJ2-1 for the parts outside the CDR3, the full variable domain is DVKVTQSSRYLVKRTGEKVFLECVQDMDHENMFWYRQDPGLGLRLIYFSYDVKMKEKGDIPEGYSVSREKKERFSLILESASTNQTSMYLCASSGGALYNEQFFGPGTRLTVL.

The chain employs TRBV7-7 and TRBJ2-2, with 7 bases identical to TRBD1. This CDR3 has 15 amino acids. The trim removed 6 bases at V and 0 bases at J, leaving 4 bases unmatched. The germline CDR1 and CDR2 sequences are SSHAT and FNYEAQ (reference sequence). The CDR3 nucleotides are TGTGCCAGCAGTCCGGGACAGACGAACACCGGGGAGCTGTTTTTT. It translates to CASSPGQTNTGELFF.

The J gene is TRBJ2-7, the V gene TRBV19, with 7 bases lining up with TRBD2. Trimming removed 4 bases from V and 2 bases from J; junction bases left unmatched: 2. Germline V lookup: CDR1 LNHDA, CDR2 SQIVND (reference sequence). This CDR3 has 13 amino acids. CDR3 sequence (DNA): TGTGCCAGTAGTAGCGGGAGTACCTACGAGCAGTACTTC. It codes for CASSSGSTYEQYF.

The chain recombines TRBV9 with TRBJ2-7; 9 nucleotides align to TRBD2. J gave up 2 bases and V 3 bases, and 3 bases lay outside the gene matches. Germline CDR1 and CDR2: SGDLS and YYNGEE. CDR3 length: 14 residues. CDR3 loop: CASSARLAAYEQYF. The CDR3 DNA reads as TGTGCCAGCAGCGCTCGACTAGCGGCCTACGAGCAGTACTTC. Drawing the rest from reference TRBV9 and TRBJ2-7, the complete variable domain is DSGVTQTPKHLITATGQRVTLRCSPRSGDLSVYWYQQSLDQGLQFLIQYYNGEERAKGNILERFSAQQFPDLHSELNLSSLELGDSALYFCASSARLAAYEQYFGPGTRLTVT.

This clone was seen a few times. The junction and the germline gene differ at one end; a read error may be behind it. V usage is TRBV15 and J usage is TRBJ1-1; D remains unclear. The CDR3 contains 15 residues. Germline CDR1 LNHNV, CDR2 YYDKDF (reference sequence). The CDR3 sequence: CATSRDYIDGTEAFF. Here the CDR3 DNA reads TGTGCCACCAGCCGAGATTATATCGACGGGACTGAAGCTTTCTTT.

To note about this clone: Other nucleotide sequences in the sample specify the same CDR3. The rearrangement joins TRBV18 to TRBJ1-2, with 8 bases matching TRBD1. Looked up from germline, CDR1 is KGHSH and CDR2 is LQKENI. V gave up 3 bases and J gave up 5 bases; unmatched junction bases: 2. The CDR3 length is 13 residues. CDR3 nucleotide sequence: TGTGCCAGCTCACCGGACAGGGAGTATGGCTACACCTTC. Amino acids: CASSPDREYGYTF.

This clone was observed once. The chain links TRBV7-9 to TRBJ2-1; D may be TRBD2 (6 bases). Germline loops: CDR1 SEHNR, CDR2 FQNEAQ (reference sequence). The CDR3 contains 10 residues. This CDR3 reads CSARRDEQFF. The CDR3 DNA sequence: TGTTCCGCGCGGAGGGATGAGCAGTTCTTC.

J is TRBJ2-7 and V is TRBV5-1; TRBD1 might be the D (5 bases). V was clipped by 0 bases and J by 4 bases, with 14 bases between them. The CDR3 covers 15 residues. Germline V gene lookup returns CDR1 SGHRS and CDR2 YFSETQ. CDR3: CASSLDAGQEYEQYF. CDR3 in DNA: TGCGCCAGCAGCTTGGATGCAGGGCAGGAATACGAGCAGTACTTC.

The rearrangement links TRBV28 to TRBJ1-2; a possible D gene is TRBD1 (5 bases). V shed 3 bases and J shed 3 bases, with 14 bases lying between them. Germline lookup yields CDR1 MDHEN and CDR2 SYDVKM. The CDR3 contains 15 residues. The CDR3 sequence: CASSFTLGRDYGYTF. Written as DNA, the CDR3 is TGTGCCAGCAGTTTCACTTTGGGCAGGGACTATGGCTACACCTTC.

The chain uses TRBV7-9 and TRBJ2-7; 8 nucleotides agree with TRBD2. V shed 4 bases, J shed 3 bases, and the junction held 8 bases outside the gene matches. This CDR3 spans 15 amino acids. Germline CDR1 is SEHNR and CDR2 is FQNEAQ (reference sequence). CDR3 in amino acids: CASSSGGEHYYEQYF. The DNA of the CDR3 is TGTGCCAGCAGCTCCGGGGGGGAGCATTACTACGAGCAGTACTTC.

This chain links TRBV5-4 with TRBJ2-3; 8 bases are shared with TRBD2. Germline V lookup: CDR1 SGHNT, CDR2 YYREEE (reference sequence). The CDR3 totals 15 residues. Trimming took 5 bases from V and 4 from J; bases not matched to a gene: 9. The CDR3 loop reads CASSRTAGGPDTQYF. The DNA for the CDR3 is TGTGCCAGCAGTCGGACTGCGGGAGGCCCAGATACGCAGTATTTT.